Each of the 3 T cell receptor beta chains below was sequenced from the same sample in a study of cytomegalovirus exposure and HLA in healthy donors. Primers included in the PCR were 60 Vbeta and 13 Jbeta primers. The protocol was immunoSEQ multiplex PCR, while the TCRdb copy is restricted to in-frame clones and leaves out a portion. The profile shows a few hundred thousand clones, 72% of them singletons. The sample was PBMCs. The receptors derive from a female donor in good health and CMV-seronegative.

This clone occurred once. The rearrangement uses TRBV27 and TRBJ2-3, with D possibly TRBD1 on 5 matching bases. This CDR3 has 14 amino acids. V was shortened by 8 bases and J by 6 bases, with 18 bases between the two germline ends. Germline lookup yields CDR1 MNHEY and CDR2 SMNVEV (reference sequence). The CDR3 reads CASAVNYKGDTQYF. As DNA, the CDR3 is TGTGCCAGCGCTGTTAACTACAAGGGGGATACGCAGTATTTT.

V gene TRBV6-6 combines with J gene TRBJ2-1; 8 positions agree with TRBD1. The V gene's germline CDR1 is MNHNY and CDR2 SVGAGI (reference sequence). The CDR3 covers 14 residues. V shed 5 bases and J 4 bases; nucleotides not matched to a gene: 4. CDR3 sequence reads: CASSQDREYNEQFF. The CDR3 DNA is TGTGCCAGCAGTCAGGACAGGGAGTACAATGAGCAGTTCTTC.

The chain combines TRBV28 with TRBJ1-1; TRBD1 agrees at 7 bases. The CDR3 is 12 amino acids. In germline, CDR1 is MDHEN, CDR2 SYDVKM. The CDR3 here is CAVYVQTGPAFF. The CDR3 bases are TGTGCAGTTTATGTTCAGACAGGGCCAGCTTTCTTT.